The present entry profiles one T cell receptor beta chain with its context. What it recognizes is unknown. The CDR3 is 14 residues long. Germline CDR1 is WSHSY and CDR2 is SAAADI. V was pared by 5 bases and J by 6 bases, with 8 bases of the junction left unmatched. This record belongs to a study of cytomegalovirus exposure and HLA in healthy donors. The study, taken as a whole, reports: In a later analysis, TCR beta V- and J-gene trimming was associated with a missense DCLRE1C variant.

A multiplex PCR was run with 60 Vbeta primers and 13 Jbeta primers. TCRdb keeps only in-frame clones here, not all; method: immunoSEQ multiplex PCR. Found here are some 170,000 clones, 80% to 90% of them singletons; the top ten hold around 14%. The genes are TRBV10-2 and TRBJ2-3; 7 nucleotides match TRBD2. Sequencing was performed on PBMCs. This sequence was found in a woman between 45 and 60 years old in good health and CMV-seronegative. CDR3 nucleotide sequence: TGCGCCAGCAGTAGTGTGGGAGGGCGGGATACGCAGTATTTT. Translating gives CASSSVGGRDTQYF.